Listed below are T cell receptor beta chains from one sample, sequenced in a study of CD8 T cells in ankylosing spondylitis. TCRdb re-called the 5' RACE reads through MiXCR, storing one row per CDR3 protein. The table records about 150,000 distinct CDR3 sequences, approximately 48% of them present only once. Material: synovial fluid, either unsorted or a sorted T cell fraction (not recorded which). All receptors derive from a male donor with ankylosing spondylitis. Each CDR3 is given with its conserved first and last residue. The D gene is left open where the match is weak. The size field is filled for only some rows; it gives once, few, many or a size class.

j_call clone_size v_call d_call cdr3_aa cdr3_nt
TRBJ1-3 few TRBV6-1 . CASSLTGDSGNTIYF TGTGCCAGCAGTCTCACAGGTGACTCTGGAAACACCATATATTTT
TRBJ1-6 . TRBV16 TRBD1 CASSQSHRGYNSPLHF TGTGCCAGCAGCCAATCCCACAGGGGATATAATTCACCCCTCCACTTT
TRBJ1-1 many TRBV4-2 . CASSQFSGSTEAFF TGTGCCAGCAGCCAGTTTTCAGGGAGTACTGAAGCTTTCTTT
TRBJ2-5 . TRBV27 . CASSPHPRTEETQYF TGTGCCAGCAGTCCTCACCCTCGGACAGAAGAGACCCAGTACTTC
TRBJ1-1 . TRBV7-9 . CASSLAGTGTEAFF TGTGCCAGCAGCTTAGCAGGGACGGGCACTGAAGCTTTCTTT
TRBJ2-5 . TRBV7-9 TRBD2 CASSRGLAGQEETQYF TGTGCCAGCAGCCGGGGACTAGCGGGACAGGAAGAGACCCAGTACTTC
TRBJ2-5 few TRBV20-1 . CSAREVIARPETQYF TGCAGTGCTAGAGAGGTGATAGCGCGACCCGAGACCCAGTACTTC
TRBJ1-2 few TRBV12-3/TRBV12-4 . CASSFRASEGYGYTF TGTGCCAGCAGTTTCCGGGCCAGCGAAGGCTATGGCTACACCTTC
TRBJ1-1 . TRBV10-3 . CAISAGLLNTEAFF TGTGCCATCAGTGCGGGACTGTTGAACACTGAAGCTTTCTTT
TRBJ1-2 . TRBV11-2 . CASSSYRGVARGYTF TGTGCCAGCAGCTCCTACCGGGGGGTGGCGAGAGGCTACACCTTC
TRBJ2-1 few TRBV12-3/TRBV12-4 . CASSLSIVVQFF TGTGCCAGCAGTTTATCCATAGTGGTGCAGTTCTTC
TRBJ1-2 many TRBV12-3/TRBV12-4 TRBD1 CASSLGTGGYGYTF TGTGCCAGCAGTTTAGGGACAGGGGGATATGGCTACACCTTC
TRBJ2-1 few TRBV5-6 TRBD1 CASSFLGQGANEQFF TGTGCCAGCAGCTTCCTTGGACAGGGAGCCAATGAGCAGTTCTTC
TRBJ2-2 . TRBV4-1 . CASSQDPTGRKGAWNTGELFF TGCGCCAGCAGCCAAGACCCGACGGGACGTAAAGGGGCTTGGAACACCGGGGAGCTGTTTTTT
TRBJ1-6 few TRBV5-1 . CASSFAVQGFGSRSYNSPLHF TGCGCCAGCAGCTTCGCCGTTCAGGGGTTCGGCTCGAGGTCCTATAATTCACCCCTCCACTTT
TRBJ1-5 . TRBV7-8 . CASSLGWAVPNQPQHF TGTGCCAGCAGCTTAGGGTGGGCAGTGCCCAATCAGCCCCAGCATTTT
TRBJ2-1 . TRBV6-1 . CASSLGLYTEQFF TGTGCCAGCAGTCTGGGCCTGTATACTGAGCAGTTCTTC
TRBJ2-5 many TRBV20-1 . CSARGVGVSETQYF TGCAGTGCTAGAGGGGTGGGGGTTAGTGAGACCCAGTACTTC
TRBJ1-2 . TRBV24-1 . CATSDYWGNGYTF TGTGCCACCAGTGATTATTGGGGGAATGGCTACACCTTC
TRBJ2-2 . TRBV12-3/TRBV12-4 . CASSFRLKYTGELFF TGTGCCAGCAGTTTTCGGCTAAAATACACCGGGGAGCTGTTTTTT
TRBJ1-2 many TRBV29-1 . CSVETPRTAYGYTF TGCAGCGTTGAAACACCTCGGACAGCCTATGGCTACACCTTC
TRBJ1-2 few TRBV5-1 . CASSLVQTYGYTF TGCGCCAGCAGCTTGGTGCAGACCTATGGCTACACCTTC
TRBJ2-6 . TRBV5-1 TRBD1 CASSSRTGDFSGANVLTF TGCGCCAGCAGCTCCCGGACAGGGGACTTCTCTGGGGCCAACGTCCTGACTTTC